What follows is one T cell receptor (beta chain) and its context. Its specificity is unknown. Germline V gene data show CDR1 as SGDLS and CDR2 as YYNGEE. Trimming took off 0 bases at V and 2 bases at J, with 12 bases between the two ends. The CDR3 extends over 15 amino acids. A multiplex PCR was run with 60 Vbeta primers and 13 Jbeta primers. Some clones are missing from TCRdb's copy, which holds only in-frame ones; the method was immunoSEQ multiplex PCR. The data hold more than 150,000 clones, with under 80% observed a single time. The record originates from a study of cytomegalovirus exposure and HLA in healthy donors. Study conclusions and caveats: Researchers reported that a few CMV-associated chains were confirmed in vitro as CMV antigen-specific. Earlier findings revealed that most TCR beta V segments proved productive either about 87% or about 30% of the time. For presence/absence analyses, sequencing depth was assumed to be roughly uniform across donors.

The TCR was taken from a woman aged 30 to 39 in good health and CMV-seropositive. The chain uses TRBV9 and TRBJ2-7, with a tentative D call TRBD1 (5 bases). The specimen sequenced was PBMCs. The CDR3 DNA sequence: TGTGCCAGCAGCGTAGCTTCGGACACCACCTACGAGCAGTACTTC. This gives the protein CASSVASDTTYEQYF. Full variable domain (remainder filled in from reference TRBV9 and TRBJ2-7): DSGVTQTPKHLITATGQRVTLRCSPRSGDLSVYWYQQSLDQGLQFLIQYYNGEERAKGNILERFSAQQFPDLHSELNLSSLELGDSALYFCASSVASDTTYEQYFGPGTRLTVT.